This T cell receptor (beta chain) was found in a study of beta chain features in type 1 diabetes. Across the whole study: Taken together, all samples contributed 107,917,701 examined sorted cells. Whole-study findings and limits: VDJ junctions sequenced from type 1 diabetes patients showed fewer insertions and more deletions.

Expressed TCRB transcripts got sequenced, as all isolated RNA was reverse transcribed. Repertoires were generated with immunoSEQ multiplex PCR, while TCRdb's copy carries only in-frame clones and drops some. The sample includes some 410,000 clones, around 14% of them seen just once. The germline V gene encodes CDR1 GTSNPN and CDR2 SVGIG (reference sequence). The CDR3 contains 13 residues. J was trimmed by 8 bases and V by 0 bases; bases with no gene match: 5. There are many counts of this clone. The antigen remains undetermined. The V call is TRBV30, the J call TRBJ1-2; 8 positions match TRBD1. This clonotype was obtained from a man under 40 in good health. The source material was naive CD4+ T cells from blood. CDR3 sequence: CAWSVSTGGGYTF. The CDR3 DNA sequence: TGTGCCTGGAGTGTATCCACAGGGGGAGGCTACACCTTC. Full variable domain (missing parts from reference TRBV30 and TRBJ1-2): SQTIHQWPATLVQPVGSPLSLECTVEGTSNPNLYWYRQAAGRGLQLLFYSVGIGQISSEVPQNLSASRPQDRQFILSSKKLLLSDSGFYLCAWSVSTGGGYTFGSGTRLTVV.